Listed below are T cell receptor beta chains from one sample, sequenced in a study of T cell responses to AZD1222 COVID-19 vaccine. The method was immunoSEQ multiplex PCR; TCRdb's version includes in-frame clones alone and lacks a portion of them. The sample yields fewer than 150,000 clones, about nine tenths seen once. Material: peripheral blood, obtained on day 0 of AZD1222 vaccination. The receptors shown here come from an adult in good health. Both conserved end residues are part of each CDR3. D genes are given only for firm matches. Only part of the rows carry a size: once, few, many, or a class if the clone is expanded.

j_call clone_size v_call d_call cdr3_nt cdr3_aa
TRBJ1-4 . TRBV4-1 . TGCGCCAGCAGCCAAGGAAGAGCAGGCAGTAATGAAAAACTGTTTTTT CASSQGRAGSNEKLFF
TRBJ1-2 . TRBV4-1 . TGCGCCAGCAGCCAAGAGGTCATGGGAGTGTACTATGGCTACACCTTC CASSQEVMGVYYGYTF
TRBJ2-2 . TRBV10-1 TRBD1 TGCGCCAGCACCCCGGGACAGGGACCAGTGACCGGGGAGCTGTTTTTT CASTPGQGPVTGELFF
TRBJ1-6 . TRBV7-2 . TGTGCCAGCAGCTTAGGGCAGGGCATCAGTTCACCCCTCCACTTT CASSLGQGISSPLHF
TRBJ1-1 . TRBV18 TRBD1 TGTGCCAGCTCACCCCGGGGACAGCAGAACACTGAAGCTTTCTTT CASSPRGQQNTEAFF
TRBJ1-1 . TRBV6-5 . TGTGCCAGCAGCACCCCGGGGGGTAGGGACACTGAAGCTTTCTTT CASSTPGGRDTEAFF
TRBJ1-6 . TRBV27 TRBD1 TGTGCCAGCAGTCCCGGACAGGGGACATATAATTCACCCCTCCACTTT CASSPGQGTYNSPLHF
TRBJ2-7 . TRBV11-2 . TGTGCCAGCAGCCTGACAGATTTAGCAAGCTACGAGCAGTACTTC CASSLTDLASYEQYF
TRBJ2-1 . TRBV30 TRBD2 TGTGCCACCCAGGAGTTCGGACTAGCGGCTCCAGGAGAGCAGTTCTTC CATQEFGLAAPGEQFF
TRBJ2-7 few TRBV5-4 . TGTGCCACAAGCCAGGGAGTTGAGCAGTACTTC CATSQGVEQYF
TRBJ2-2 . TRBV9 TRBD1 TGTGCCAGCAGCGTAGGACAGGGAGCGGCCGGGGAGCTGTTTTTT CASSVGQGAAGELFF
TRBJ1-1 . TRBV28 TRBD1 TGTGCCAGCAAACCGGGGGGACAGGCGGGCACTGAAGCTTTCTTT CASKPGGQAGTEAFF
TRBJ1-1 . TRBV6-4 TRBD1 TGTGCCAGCAGGCCGGGACAGGTGAACACTGAAGCTTTCTTT CASRPGQVNTEAFF
TRBJ1-6 . TRBV6-5 . TGTGCCAGCAGTTACTCCGGGAACTCACCCCTCCACTTT CASSYSGNSPLHF
TRBJ1-2 few TRBV5-1 TRBD1 TGCGCCAGCAGCCTCCAAAGCCGGACAGGGAACGGCTACACCTTC CASSLQSRTGNGYTF
TRBJ2-7 . TRBV28 . TGTGCCAGCAGTGGACGCTCCTACGAGCAGTACTTC CASSGRSYEQYF
TRBJ1-3 . TRBV5-6 TRBD1 TGTGCCAGCAGCCGTTTTGTAAACAGGGGGCTATCTGGAAACACCATATATTTT CASSRFVNRGLSGNTIYF
TRBJ2-1 . TRBV9 . TGTGCCAGCAGCGTAGCGGGCGGGACCTACAATGAGCAGTTCTTC CASSVAGGTYNEQFF
TRBJ2-5 . TRBV4-3 TRBD1 TGCGCCAGCAGCCTTTCGGGGACAGCTCAAGAGACCCAGTACTTC CASSLSGTAQETQYF
TRBJ1-6 once TRBV4-3 . TGCGCCAGCAGCCAAGAGGTAACGGTAGAGGGTTTCGGAGGAGGACCCCTCCACTTT CASSQEVTVEGFGGGPLHF
TRBJ2-3 . TRBV6-2/TRBV6-3 TRBD1 TGTGCCAGCAGTTACTCCAAGGGGGCTGATACGCAGTATTTT CASSYSKGADTQYF
TRBJ1-2 . TRBV4-1 . TGCGCCAGCAGCCCCTTTGTAAGGGATGGCTACACCTTC CASSPFVRDGYTF
TRBJ2-7 once TRBV28 . TGTGCCAGCGGGGGGAGGACAGCGACCTCCTACGAGCAGTACTTC CASGGRTATSYEQYF
TRBJ2-2 . TRBV24-1 TRBD2 TGTGCCACCAGTGATTTCACGGGGGGGACCGGGGAGCTGTTTTTT CATSDFTGGTGELFF
TRBJ2-7 . TRBV6-5 . TGTGCCAGCAGTAAGACAGGATCCTACGAGCAGTACTTC CASSKTGSYEQYF
TRBJ2-7 few TRBV23-1 TRBD1 TGCGCCAGCAGTCAATCTGGGGACAGGGGCGACGAGCAGTACTTC CASSQSGDRGDEQYF
TRBJ2-3 . TRBV3-1/TRBV3-2 . TGTGCCAGCAGCCCTATAGGAACAGATACGCAGTATTTT CASSPIGTDTQYF
TRBJ2-1 once TRBV28 TRBD2 TGTGCCAGCAGTTTATCTACTAGCGGGGGAGATGAGCAGTTCTTC CASSLSTSGGDEQFF
TRBJ2-7 . TRBV24-1 . TGTGCCACCAGTGATATGACGAGAGGCGAGCAGTACTTC CATSDMTRGEQYF
TRBJ1-2 few TRBV7-2 TRBD1 TGTGCCAGCAGCGCCCTACAGGGGGTGGACTATGGCTACACCTTC CASSALQGVDYGYTF
TRBJ1-4 . TRBV25-1 . TGTGCCAGCAGTTTGGTCGCTAATGAAAAACTGTTTTTT CASSLVANEKLFF
TRBJ2-4 . TRBV24-1 . TGTGCCACCACTCCGGGCCGCGCCGATCGAGCCAAAAACATTCAGTACTTC CATTPGRADRAKNIQYF
TRBJ1-2 . TRBV28 . TGTGCCAGCAGTTTGGGGGACCTCTCCTGGGGTGGCTACACCTTC CASSLGDLSWGGYTF
TRBJ2-2 . TRBV10-3 TRBD2 TGTGCCATCAGTGAGTCCCAGCGGGGGGGATTGAACACCGGGGAGCTGTTTTTT CAISESQRGGLNTGELFF
TRBJ2-1 . TRBV4-1 . TGCGCCAGCAGCCACCCACCGGGAGGGGGCACCTACAATGAGCAGTTCTTC CASSHPPGGGTYNEQFF
TRBJ1-1 . TRBV7-2 TRBD1 TGTGCCAGCAGCATATCGGGACAGTTGAACACTGAAGCTTTCTTT CASSISGQLNTEAFF
TRBJ2-2 . TRBV24-1 TRBD1 TGTGCCACCAGTGAAAGGGACAGGAACACCGGGGAGCTGTTTTTT CATSERDRNTGELFF
TRBJ2-7 . TRBV6-7 . TGTGCCAGCAGCATTACAGGTAACTACGAGCAGTACTTC CASSITGNYEQYF
TRBJ2-2 . TRBV5-8 TRBD1 TGTGCCAGCAGCTTAGGACAGGGGTGGACCGGGGAGCTGTTTTTT CASSLGQGWTGELFF
TRBJ1-6 . TRBV7-9 . TGTGCCAGCAGCTTGGGAACGGATAATTCACCCCTCCACTTT CASSLGTDNSPLHF
TRBJ2-7 . TRBV27 TRBD2 TGTGCCAGCAGTCCGGGACTAGCGATCATAGACGAGCAGTACTTC CASSPGLAIIDEQYF
TRBJ2-3 . TRBV28 TRBD2 TGTGCCAGCAGCGGGGGGGGCAGGGATACGCAGTATTTT CASSGGGRDTQYF
TRBJ2-7 . TRBV5-1 . TGCGCCAGCAGCTTGGTGGCAGGGGTCTCCTACGAGCAGTACTTC CASSLVAGVSYEQYF
TRBJ2-5 . TRBV2 . TGTGCCAGCAGCGAAGACTACGTGGAGACCCAGTACTTC CASSEDYVETQYF